This T cell receptor beta chain was identified during a study of T cell repertoires in cytomegalovirus infection (dated by TCRdb to the late 2010s). For the wider study: Donor HLA type was relevant to the analysis, as public TCR beta signatures indicated carriage of CMV infection together with the matching HLA type. Broad study findings and their caveats: The ex vivo response was dominated by HLA-C-restricted CMV-specific TCR beta clonotypes, which also provided the single most frequent clonotype in two of eight donors. Cumulative frequency of public TCR beta family members discriminated carriers of CMV infection plus the relevant HLA type in this cohort and an independent roughly 330-donor cohort.

Data came from an Illumina HiSeq 1500. Using fastp at Q25 and MiXCR, TCRdb reprocessed the public reads and kept productive beta chains. Each entry merges the rows of one CDR3 protein and shows their most common DNA and genes. Present in this sample are around 550,000 distinct CDR3 sequences, about 25% of which were seen just once. Clones ranked in the top ten supply less than 15% of the sample. This clonotype occurred many times. The specificity of this receptor is unknown. Nothing much larger sits one base from this clone, and base qualities are not available. Its CDR3 holds 15 amino acids, cysteine through phenylalanine. Of the read, only the CDR3 DNA is kept; its 45 bases are in frame from base 1. V trim: 3 bases; J trim: 5 bases; unmatched bases: 6. The germline V gene (reference sequence) gives CDR1 as LNHDA and CDR2 as SQIVND.

Sequencing was carried out using PBMCs. This clonotype was sampled from a human donor in good health (CMV status not recorded). Some clones in this sample may be carry-over from other donors' samples. This chain is built from TRBV19 and TRBJ2-3; 9 middle bases align to TRBD2. CDR3 reads: CASSIEAGGLDTQYF. The DNA reads as follows: TGTGCCAGTAGTATTGAGGCGGGAGGGCTAGATACGCAGTATTTT.